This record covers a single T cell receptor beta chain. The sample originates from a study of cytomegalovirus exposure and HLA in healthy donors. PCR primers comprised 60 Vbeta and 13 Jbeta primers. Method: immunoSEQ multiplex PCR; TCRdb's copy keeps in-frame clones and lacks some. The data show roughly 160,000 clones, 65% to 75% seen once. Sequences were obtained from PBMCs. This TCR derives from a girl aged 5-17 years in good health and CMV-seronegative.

As DNA, the CDR3 is TGTGCCATCAGTGAGTCGCAGAAGGGGGTTTCTGAAGCTTTCTTT. This sequence encodes CAISESQKGVSEAFF. The genes are TRBV10-3 and TRBJ1-1; tentatively, D is TRBD1 (6 bases). Germline lookup yields CDR1 ENHRY and CDR2 SYGVKD. The CDR3 has 15 residues. V lost 0 bases, J lost 6 bases, and 14 bases lay in between.